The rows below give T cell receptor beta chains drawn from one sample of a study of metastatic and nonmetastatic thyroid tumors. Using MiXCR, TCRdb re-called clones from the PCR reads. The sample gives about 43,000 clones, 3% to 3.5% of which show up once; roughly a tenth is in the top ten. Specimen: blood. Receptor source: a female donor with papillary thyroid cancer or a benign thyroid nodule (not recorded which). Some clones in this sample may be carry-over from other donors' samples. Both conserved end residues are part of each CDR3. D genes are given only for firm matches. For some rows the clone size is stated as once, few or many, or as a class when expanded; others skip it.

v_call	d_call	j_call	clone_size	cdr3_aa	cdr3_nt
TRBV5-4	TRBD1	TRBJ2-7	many	CASSLTGGLGEQYF	TGTGCCAGCAGCTTGACAGGGGGCCTGGGTGAGCAGTACTTC
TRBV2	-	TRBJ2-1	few	CASRKDGPGNEQFF	TGTGCCAGCAGGAAAGATGGGCCCGGCAATGAGCAGTTCTTC
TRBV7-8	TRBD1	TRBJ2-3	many	CASSLAGQGPDTQYF	TGTGCCAGCAGCTTAGCGGGACAGGGACCAGATACGCAGTATTTT
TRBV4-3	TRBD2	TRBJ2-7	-	CASSQQVSGSSYEQYF	TGCGCCAGCAGCCAGCAGGTTAGCGGGAGCTCCTACGAGCAGTACTTC
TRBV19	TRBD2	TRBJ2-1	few	CASRPLAGGFNAEQFF	TGTGCCAGTAGACCACTAGCGGGAGGTTTTAATGCTGAGCAGTTCTTC
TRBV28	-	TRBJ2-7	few	CASSFHGRPYEQYF	TGTGCCAGCAGTTTCCACGGCAGACCCTACGAGCAGTACTTC
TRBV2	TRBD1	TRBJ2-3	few	CASSQFGQGSDTQYF	TGTGCCAGCAGCCAATTCGGACAGGGGTCGGATACGCAGTATTTT
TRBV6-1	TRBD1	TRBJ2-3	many	CASSVDRAANTQYF	TGTGCCAGCAGTGTGGACAGGGCGGCGAATACGCAGTATTTT
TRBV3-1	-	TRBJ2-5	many	CASSQGGSGETQYF	TGTGCCAGCAGCCAAGGGGGGTCCGGGGAGACCCAGTACTTC
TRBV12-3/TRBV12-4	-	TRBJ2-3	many	CASSWRLTDTQYF	TGTGCCAGCAGTTGGCGCCTCACAGATACGCAGTATTTT
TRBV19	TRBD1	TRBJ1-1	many	CASRQGQGATEAFF	TGTGCCAGTAGGCAGGGACAGGGGGCTACTGAAGCTTTCTTT
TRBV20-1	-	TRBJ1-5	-	CSARHMVPNQPQHF	TGCAGTGCTAGACACATGGTCCCCAATCAGCCCCAGCATTTT
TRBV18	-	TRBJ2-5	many	CASSLWPQSQETQYF	TGTGCCAGCTCACTCTGGCCCCAAAGCCAAGAGACCCAGTACTTC
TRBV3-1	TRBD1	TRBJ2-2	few	CASSHLTGVNTGELFF	TGTGCCAGCAGCCACCTCACAGGGGTGAACACCGGGGAGCTGTTTTTT
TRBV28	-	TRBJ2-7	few	CASSSFSYEQYF	TGTGCCAGCAGTTCCTTCTCCTACGAGCAGTACTTC
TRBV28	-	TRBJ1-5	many	CASSYGRGAHQPQHF	TGTGCCAGCAGTTATGGGAGGGGGGCGCATCAGCCCCAGCATTTT
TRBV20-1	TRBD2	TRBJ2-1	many	CSARGGSGIYNEQFF	TGCAGTGCTAGAGGGGGTAGCGGGATTTACAATGAGCAGTTCTTC
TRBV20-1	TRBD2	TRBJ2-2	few	CSARSGRSAGELFF	TGCAGTGCTAGGAGCGGGAGATCCGCCGGGGAGCTGTTTTTT
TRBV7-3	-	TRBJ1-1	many	CASSIIGGSEAFF	TGTGCCAGCAGCATAATCGGGGGATCTGAAGCTTTCTTT
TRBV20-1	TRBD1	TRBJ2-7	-	CSAREDRGVYEQYF	TGCAGTGCTAGAGAAGACAGGGGGGTCTACGAGCAGTACTTC
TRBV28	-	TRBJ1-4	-	CASSNSQTNEKLFF	TGTGCCAGCAGTAATTCGCAGACTAATGAAAAACTGTTTTTT
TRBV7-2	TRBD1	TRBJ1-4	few	CASSGQGFDEKLFF	TGTGCCAGCAGCGGACAGGGTTTTGATGAAAAACTGTTTTTT
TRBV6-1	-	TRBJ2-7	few	CASRRASSYEQYF	TGTGCCAGCAGACGGGCGAGCTCCTACGAGCAGTACTTC
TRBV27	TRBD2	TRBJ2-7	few	CASASGITYEQYF	TGTGCCAGCGCTAGCGGAATTACCTACGAGCAGTACTTC
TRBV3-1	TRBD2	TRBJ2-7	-	CASSLRTSGRASGSEQYF	TGTGCCAGCAGCCTCCGGACTAGCGGGAGGGCCTCCGGTAGCGAGCAGTACTTC
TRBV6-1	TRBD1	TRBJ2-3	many	CASNMGQVETDTQYF	TGTGCCAGCAATATGGGACAGGTGGAAACAGATACGCAGTATTTT
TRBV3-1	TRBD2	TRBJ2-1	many	CASSRTSRGNEQFF	TGTGCCAGCAGCCGGACTAGCAGGGGCAATGAGCAGTTCTTC
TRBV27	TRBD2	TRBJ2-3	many	CASSLALAGGGTQYF	TGTGCCAGCAGTTTGGCACTAGCGGGGGGGGGTACGCAGTATTTT
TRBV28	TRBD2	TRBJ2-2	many	CASEKSGGGFGELFF	TGTGCCAGCGAGAAGTCGGGGGGAGGGTTCGGGGAGCTGTTTTTT
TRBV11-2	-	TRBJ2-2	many	CASSLGDYNTGELFF	TGTGCCAGCAGCTTAGGAGACTACAACACCGGGGAGCTGTTTTTT
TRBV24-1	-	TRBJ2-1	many	CATSEGQGFNEQFF	TGTGCCACCAGTGAGGGCCAGGGGTTCAATGAGCAGTTCTTC
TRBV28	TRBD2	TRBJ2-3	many	CASSPSGRNTDTQYF	TGTGCCAGCAGTCCTAGCGGGAGGAACACAGATACGCAGTATTTT
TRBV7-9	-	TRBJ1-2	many	CASSYPRDGYTF	TGTGCCAGCAGCTACCCAAGGGACGGCTACACCTTC
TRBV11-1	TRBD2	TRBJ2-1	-	CASSLASGFNDEQFF	TGTGCCAGCAGCTTGGCTAGCGGGTTTAACGATGAGCAGTTCTTC
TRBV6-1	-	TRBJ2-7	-	CAQGAPLAYEQYF	TGTGCCCAGGGAGCGCCGTTAGCCTACGAGCAGTACTTC
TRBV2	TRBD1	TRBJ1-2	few	CASSSTGFGYTF	TGTGCCAGCAGCTCGACAGGGTTTGGCTACACCTTC
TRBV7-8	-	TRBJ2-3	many	CASSLFRSADTQYF	TGTGCCAGCAGTCTCTTTCGGAGTGCAGATACGCAGTATTTT
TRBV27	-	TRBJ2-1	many	CASSLSSGLDYNEQFF	TGTGCCAGCAGTTTATCGTCGGGGTTGGACTACAATGAGCAGTTCTTC
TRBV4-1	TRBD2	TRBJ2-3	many	CASSQPPLLAGGGWGGRSDTQYF	TGCGCCAGCAGCCAGCCACCCCTCCTAGCGGGAGGAGGTTGGGGTGGGCGATCCGATACGCAGTATTTT
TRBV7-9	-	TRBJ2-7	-	CAIVRQDYEQYF	TGTGCCATAGTCAGACAGGACTACGAGCAGTACTTC
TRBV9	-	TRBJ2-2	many	CASSPGMVQLTTGELFF	TGTGCCAGCAGCCCAGGGATGGTGCAATTAACCACCGGGGAGCTGTTTTTT
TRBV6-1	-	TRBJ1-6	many	CASSQGGNSPLHF	TGTGCCAGCAGTCAAGGGGGTAATTCACCCCTCCACTTT
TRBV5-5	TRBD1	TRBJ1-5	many	CASSLGQNNQPQHF	TGTGCCAGCAGCCTGGGACAGAATAATCAGCCCCAGCATTTT
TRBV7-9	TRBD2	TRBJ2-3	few	CASSLGSFAAGGADTQYF	TGTGCCAGCAGCTTAGGTTCCTTTGCGGCGGGAGGTGCAGATACGCAGTATTTT
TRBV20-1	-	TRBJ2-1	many	CSASRQAIYNEQFF	TGCAGTGCTAGTCGACAGGCGATCTACAATGAGCAGTTCTTC
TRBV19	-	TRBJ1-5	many	CASGLEGPSVF	TGTGCCAGTGGGCTAGAGGGACCCAGCGTCTTT
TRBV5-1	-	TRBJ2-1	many	CASSLGSTYNEQFF	TGCGCCAGCAGCTTGGGGTCAACATACAATGAGCAGTTCTTC
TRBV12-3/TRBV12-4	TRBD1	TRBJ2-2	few	CASSYGTGSGELFF	TGTGCCAGCAGTTACGGGACAGGGTCCGGGGAGCTGTTTTTT
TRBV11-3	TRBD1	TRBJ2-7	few	CAGSPRGQGYEQYF	TGTGCCGGCAGCCCCAGGGGACAGGGCTACGAGCAGTACTTC
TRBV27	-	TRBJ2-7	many	CASSPGTDSYEQYF	TGTGCCAGCAGTCCAGGGACTGATTCCTACGAGCAGTACTTC
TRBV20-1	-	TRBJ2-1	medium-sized	CSASPGAGIEQFF	TGCAGTGCTAGTCCGGGGGCGGGAATTGAGCAGTTCTTC
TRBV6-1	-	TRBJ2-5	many	CASSRGQTQYF	TGTGCCAGCAGTCGAGGGCAGACCCAGTACTTC
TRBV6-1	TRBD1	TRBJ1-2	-	CASSKDRGGYTF	TGTGCCAGCAGTAAGGACAGGGGTGGCTACACCTTC
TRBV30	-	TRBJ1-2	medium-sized	CAWGSLYGYTF	TGTGCCTGGGGGTCACTCTATGGCTACACCTTC